One and the same sample provided the 5 T cell receptor beta chains below, sequenced in a study of blood T cell repertoires in COVID-19. Sequenced by immunoSEQ multiplex PCR; TCRdb stores in-frame clones only, minus some. In the table there are tens of thousands of clones, 85% of which are singletons. The specimen was peripheral blood. These receptors originate from a man older than 75 with acute or convalescent COVID-19.

This rearrangement joins TRBV5-1 to TRBJ2-7; the match to TRBD1 covers 8 bases. Germline assignment: CDR1 SGHRS and CDR2 YFSETQ. The CDR3 has 15 residues. V was clipped by 0 bases and J by 5 bases; unmatched bases: 7. As DNA, the CDR3 is TGCGCCAGCAGCTTGGCCGGACAGGGTCTCCACGAGCAGTACTTC. It translates to CASSLAGQGLHEQYF.

The chain joins TRBV11-2 to TRBJ2-3, with TRBD1 matching 9 bases. Germline V gene data show CDR1 as SGHAT and CDR2 as FQNNGV. With 5 bases clipped from V and 8 bases from J, the junction kept 5 bases outside the gene matches. This CDR3 contains 13 residues. The CDR3 spells CASSRLQGATQYF. The CDR3 DNA reads TGTGCCAGCAGCCGACTACAGGGGGCTACGCAGTATTTT.

This chain joins TRBV6-2 or TRBV6-3 and TRBJ1-4, with 9 bases that match TRBD1. This CDR3 spans 15 amino acids. The germline CDR1 and CDR2 sequences are MNHEY and SVGEGT. After removal of 4 bases from V and 7 bases from J, the junction contained 7 bases not matched to a gene. The CDR3, as DNA: TGTGCCAGCAGTTTCACCGGGACAGGGACTGAAAAACTGTTTTTT. Its translation is CASSFTGTGTEKLFF.

The V gene is TRBV5-1, the J gene TRBJ2-5; 8 bases are shared with TRBD2. The CDR3 is 17 residues long. Germline values: CDR1 SGHRS, CDR2 YFSETQ. Unmatched junction bases numbered 14, after V lost 0 bases and J lost 7 bases. CDR3 nucleotide sequence: TGCGCCAGCAGCTTGGCGGATGGAGCGGGGGCGCGAGGGACCCAGTACTTC. Amino acids: CASSLADGAGARGTQYF.

The gene calls are TRBV6-2 or TRBV6-3 and TRBJ1-2; 8 nucleotides line up with TRBD1. The CDR3 contains 13 residues. J gave up 2 bases and V 6 bases, and 2 bases lay outside the gene matches. Per the germline V gene, CDR1 is MNHEY and CDR2 is SVGEGT. CDR3 in DNA: TGTGCCAGCAGCAGACAGGGGAACTATGGCTACACCTTC. Translating gives CASSRQGNYGYTF.